This entry lists 7 T cell receptor beta chains sequenced from one sample in a study of blood T cell repertoires in COVID-19. Method: immunoSEQ multiplex PCR; TCRdb's copy keeps in-frame clones and lacks some. The table has approximately 200,000 clones, roughly 80% seen once. The source material was PBMCs or T cells enriched from blood (not recorded which). The origin of the receptors is a woman aged 40 to 50 with acute COVID-19.

The rearrangement links TRBV6-5 to TRBJ2-7; D unclear. Germline loops: CDR1 MNHEY, CDR2 SVGAGI. The CDR3 runs 10 residues. V shed 6 bases and J shed 3 bases, with 3 bases lying between them. CDR3 bases: TGTGCCAGCAGCCTCTACGAGCAGTACTTC. Translated: CASSLYEQYF.

V gene TRBV19 combines with J gene TRBJ1-1; no firm D call. The V end was cut by 9 bases, the J end by 2 bases, with 10 bases between. The CDR3 consists of 12 residues. Germline V gene data show CDR1 as LNHDA and CDR2 as SQIVND (reference sequence). CDR3 in amino acids: CASGSFNTEAFF. The CDR3 nucleotides are TGTGCCAGCGGGTCCTTCAACACTGAAGCTTTCTTT.

The chain has TRBV5-4 and TRBJ2-7, with no clear D. V shed 0 bases and J shed 5 bases, with 12 bases lying between them. The germline gives CDR1 SGHNT, CDR2 YYREEE (reference sequence). The CDR3 is 14 residues long. The CDR3 is CASSLAESIDEQYF. In DNA form, the CDR3 reads TGTGCCAGCAGCTTGGCGGAGAGCATCGACGAGCAGTACTTC.

CDR3: CASSVDTGRWDGYTF. The CDR3 DNA sequence: TGTGCCAGCAGTGTGGACACAGGGAGATGGGATGGCTACACCTTC. The gene calls are TRBV28 and TRBJ1-2, with a tentative D call TRBD1 (6 bases). In germline, CDR1 is MDHEN, CDR2 SYDVKM. V lost 5 bases to trimming and J lost 6 bases, with 19 bases between them. The CDR3 runs 15 residues.

Regarding this clone: The identical CDR3 is also encoded by other nucleotide sequences in the sample. The chain combines TRBV5-1 with TRBJ2-1, with TRBD2 as a possible D gene (6 bases). Trimming pared 0 bases from V and 7 bases from J, leaving 11 bases between. The CDR3 runs 14 residues. Looked up from germline, CDR1 is SGHRS and CDR2 is YFSETQ. The DNA of the CDR3 is TGCGCCAGCAGCTTGGGCGGGACGGGAAATGAGCAGTTCTTC. Its protein is CASSLGGTGNEQFF.

The chain is built from TRBV3-1 (or the pseudogene TRBV3-2) and TRBJ2-4; maybe TRBD2 (6 bases). The ends were cut back, 8 bases at V and 0 bases at J, with 14 bases in the middle. Germline CDR1 is LGHDT and CDR2 is YNNKEL (reference sequence). The CDR3 has 15 residues. The CDR3 DNA reads as TGTGCCAGCGGGACTCCGGGGTTAGCCAAAAACATTCAGTACTTC. This gives the protein CASGTPGLAKNIQYF.

This clone is a singleton in its sample. The chain couples TRBV19 to TRBJ2-7; 12 bases fit TRBD2. The CDR3 totals 15 residues. Germline CDR1 and CDR2: LNHDA and SQIVND (reference sequence). V dropped 5 bases and J dropped 3; count of bases not matched to a gene: 5. CDR3 sequence (DNA): TGTGCCAGTAGTGCGGGGACTAGCGGGCACTACGAGCAGTACTTC. Its translation is CASSAGTSGHYEQYF.